The T cell receptor beta chain under discussion was sequenced for a study of blood T cell repertoires in COVID-19. In the study overall: Collection of acute and convalescent COVID-19 samples took place in the United States, Italy and Spain. In each case, the material was cDNA or gDNA derived from T cells, B-cell-depleted T cells, or PBMCs.

Original handling: Reference gene primer amplification in the assay estimated nucleated cell counts. Some clones are missing from TCRdb's copy, which holds only in-frame ones; the method was immunoSEQ multiplex PCR. The DNA gave D and trimming, while V, J and clone size come from that table. Of 70,000 to 95,000 clones in the sample, around 89% were seen once. The CDR3 is made up of 14 amino acids. Germline CDR1 and CDR2: SGDLS and YYNGEE. V was pared by 4 bases and J by 6 bases, with 16 bases between. The TCR comes from a man aged 45-60 years with COVID-19, enrolled during active disease. Sequenced sample: peripheral blood. This chain uses TRBV9 with TRBJ1-2, with D possibly TRBD1 on 5 matching bases. The CDR3 DNA sequence: TGTGCCAGCAGCACCCCGACGGGGGATCATGGCTACACCTTC. Amino acid sequence: CASSTPTGDHGYTF. The full variable domain, completed using reference TRBV9 and TRBJ1-2, is DSGVTQTPKHLITATGQRVTLRCSPRSGDLSVYWYQQSLDQGLQFLIQYYNGEERAKGNILERFSAQQFPDLHSELNLSSLELGDSALYFCASSTPTGDHGYTFGSGTRLTVV.